Following are 15 T cell receptor beta chains from one sample sequenced in a study of identical twins. TCRdb analysed the 5' RACE reads with MiXCR anew, one entry per CDR3 protein. In the table there are approximately 1.8 million distinct CDR3 sequences, about 31% of which are singletons. Sequencing used cord blood. These receptor sequences come from a newborn girl in good health.

The chain is built from TRBV29-1 and TRBJ1-1; no clear D. Germline lookup yields CDR1 SQVTM and CDR2 ANQGSEA. The CDR3 consists of 13 residues. The V end lost 1 base, the J end lost 1 base, and 7 bases lay between the germline ends. The CDR3 DNA reads TGCAGCGTTGAAGCACGACAGAACACTGAAGCTTTCTTT. Translating it yields CSVEARQNTEAFF.

The rearrangement links TRBV30 to TRBJ1-1; 8 positions agree with TRBD1. Germline V gene data show CDR1 as GTSNPN and CDR2 as SVGIG (reference sequence). J gave up 0 bases and V 4 bases, and 7 bases lay outside the gene matches. The length of the CDR3 is 15 residues. Written as DNA, the CDR3 is TGTGCCTGGAACCGTTTGGGACAGGTGAACACTGAAGCTTTCTTT. Amino acid sequence: CAWNRLGQVNTEAFF.

The chain has TRBV15 and TRBJ2-3; TRBD2 agrees at 11 bases. The V segment lost 5 bases and the J segment 6 bases; nucleotides outside the gene matches: 10. Germline V CDR1 and CDR2: LNHNV, YYDKDF (reference sequence). The CDR3 covers 16 residues. CDR3: CATSDGYSGREDTQYF. The CDR3 DNA reads TGTGCCACCAGCGATGGTTATAGCGGGAGGGAGGATACGCAGTATTTT.

In its sample, this clonotype was seen many times. One end of the junction fails to match germline, which may point to a read error. The rearrangement links TRBV7-2 to TRBJ2-3; 8 bases fit TRBD2. This CDR3 has 14 residues. Per the germline V gene, CDR1 is SGHTA and CDR2 is FQGNSA. The CDR3 sequence is CASSLELAGDTQYF. CDR3 sequence (DNA): TGCGCCAGCAGCTTGGAGCTAGCGGGAGATACGCAGTATTTT.

V and J are TRBV12-3 or TRBV12-4 and TRBJ2-7, with 8 nucleotides matching TRBD2. The CDR3 has 15 amino acids. V dropped 8 bases and J dropped 2; count of bases not matched to a gene: 11. The CDR3 DNA is TGTGCCAGCCACTTTTCTAGCGGGTCCCCCTACGAGCAGTACTTC. As protein: CASHFSSGSPYEQYF.

The J gene is TRBJ2-7, the V gene TRBV7-2, with 13 bases identical to TRBD2. The V gene's germline CDR1 is SGHTA and CDR2 FQGNSA. After removal of 5 bases from V and 7 bases from J, the junction contained 8 bases not matched to a gene. The CDR3 length is 15 residues. This CDR3 is CASSEGLAGYNEQYF. The CDR3 nucleotides are TGTGCCAGCAGCGAGGGACTAGCGGGGTACAATGAGCAGTACTTC.

The chain carries TRBV28 and TRBJ1-5; 8 bases line up with TRBD1. Trimming cost V 4 bases and J 5 bases; bases outside gene matches: 4. This CDR3 comprises 14 residues. Per germline, CDR1 MDHEN and CDR2 SYDVKM. CDR3 coding DNA: TGTGCCAGCAGTTGGACAGGGTTTGATCAGCCCCAGCATTTT. As protein: CASSWTGFDQPQHF.

This clonotype was seen only a few times. The V and J genes are TRBV27 and TRBJ2-7; no clear D gene. The V end was cut by 4 bases, the J end by 2 bases, with 9 bases between. The CDR3 is 13 amino acids. Germline V CDR1 and CDR2: MNHEY, SMNVEV (reference sequence). The CDR3 spells CASSSEATYEQYF. The CDR3 DNA follows: TGTGCCAGCAGTTCTGAGGCAACCTACGAGCAGTACTTC.

This clonotype was seen a few times. The rearrangement joins TRBV28 to TRBJ2-7, with 8 bases lining up with TRBD2. Trimming cost V 6 bases and J 0 bases; bases outside gene matches: 19. This CDR3 comprises 19 residues. Germline CDR1 MDHEN, CDR2 SYDVKM. CDR3 bases: TGTGCCAGCAGCCCCTGGGACGGGAGGGCCAAAGAGAGCTCCTACGAGCAGTACTTC. Amino acids: CASSPWDGRAKESSYEQYF.

V and J are TRBV12-3 or TRBV12-4 and TRBJ2-5; D is perhaps TRBD2 (6 bases). Trimming took off 5 bases at V and 5 bases at J, with 15 bases between the two ends. The CDR3 runs to 14 residues. The CDR3 bases are TGTGCCAGCAGTCCCCGGACTCGGGAGGAGACCCAGTACTTC. As protein: CASSPRTREETQYF.

This clonotype appeared a few times. The rearrangement joins TRBV25-1 to TRBJ2-7; 13 positions agree with TRBD2. Germline values: CDR1 MGHDK, CDR2 SYGVNS. The CDR3 is 14 amino acids. The J segment lost 3 bases and the V segment lost 8 bases, leaving 4 bases of the junction unmatched. The CDR3: CASGLAGAHYEQYF. Here the CDR3 DNA reads TGTGCCAGCGGACTAGCGGGGGCCCACTACGAGCAGTACTTC.

V is TRBV20-1 and J is TRBJ1-1; a possible D gene is TRBD1 (5 bases). Between the trimmed V and J ends, which lost 5 bases and 10 bases, there was a span of 14 bases. CDR1 and CDR2 from the germline V gene are DFQATT and SNEGSKA (reference sequence). This CDR3 comprises 11 residues. In nucleotides, the CDR3 is TGCAGTGCTCTCAGGGACTGGGTAGCTTTCTTT. It yields the protein CSALRDWVAFF.

This chain uses TRBV6-5 with TRBJ2-7; D call uncertain. Trimming removed 1 base at V and 2 bases at J, with 12 bases between. Germline-derived CDR1 and CDR2 are MNHEY and SVGAGI. The CDR3 covers 15 residues. The CDR3 is CASSYWQSSPYEQYF. The DNA of the CDR3 is TGTGCCAGCAGTTACTGGCAGTCATCCCCCTACGAGCAGTACTTC.

About this clonotype itself: A read error may account for a junction end that differs from germline. This chain links TRBV27 with TRBJ2-5, with 8 bases identical to TRBD1. This CDR3 region has 14 residues. Per the germline V gene, CDR1 is MNHEY and CDR2 is SMNVEV (reference sequence). The CDR3 DNA is TGTGCCAGCAGAAGACAGGGGTACCAAGAGGCCCAGTACTTC. This codes for CASRRQGYQEAQYF.

The genes are TRBV6-2 or TRBV6-3 and TRBJ2-5; D perhaps matches TRBD1 (5 bases). The germline gives CDR1 MNHEY, CDR2 SVGEGT. The CDR3 loop spans 11 amino acids. The ends were cut back, 5 bases at V and 7 bases at J, with 8 bases in the middle. For the CDR3, the DNA is TGTGCCAGCAGTCCTACAGGGACCCAGTACTTC. As protein: CASSPTGTQYF.